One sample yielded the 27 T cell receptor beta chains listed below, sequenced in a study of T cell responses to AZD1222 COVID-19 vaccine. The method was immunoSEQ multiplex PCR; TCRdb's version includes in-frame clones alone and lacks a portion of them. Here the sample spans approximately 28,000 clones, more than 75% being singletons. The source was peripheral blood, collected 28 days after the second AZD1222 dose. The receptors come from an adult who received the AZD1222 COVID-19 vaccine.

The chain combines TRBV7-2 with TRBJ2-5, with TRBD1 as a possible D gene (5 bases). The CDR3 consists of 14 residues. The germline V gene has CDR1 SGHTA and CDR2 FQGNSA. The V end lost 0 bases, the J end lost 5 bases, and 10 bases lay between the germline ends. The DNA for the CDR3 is TGTGCCAGCAGCTTAGCCAGGGTTGGTGAGACCCAGTACTTC. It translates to CASSLARVGETQYF.

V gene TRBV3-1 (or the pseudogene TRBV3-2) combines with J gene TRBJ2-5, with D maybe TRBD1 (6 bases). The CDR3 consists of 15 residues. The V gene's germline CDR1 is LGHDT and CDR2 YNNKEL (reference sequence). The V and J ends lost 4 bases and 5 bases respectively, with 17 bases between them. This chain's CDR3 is CASSLIGGGRETQYF. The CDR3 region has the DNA TGTGCCAGCAGCCTTATTGGTGGGGGCCGGGAGACCCAGTACTTC.

The CDR3 DNA follows: TGTGCCAGTAGGGAATCTTCGGGCTATGGCTACACCTTC. Its translation: CASRESSGYGYTF. The chain links TRBV19 to TRBJ1-2; D not certain. The germline gives CDR1 LNHDA, CDR2 SQIVND (reference sequence). Trimming removed 6 bases from V and 4 bases from J, with 12 bases in between. The CDR3 extends over 13 amino acids.

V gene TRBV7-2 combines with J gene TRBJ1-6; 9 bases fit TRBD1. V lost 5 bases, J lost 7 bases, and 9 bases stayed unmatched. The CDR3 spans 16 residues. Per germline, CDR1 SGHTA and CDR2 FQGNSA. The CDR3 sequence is CASSPRSDRGNSPLHF. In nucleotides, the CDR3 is TGTGCCAGCAGCCCCCGATCGGACAGGGGCAATTCACCCCTCCACTTT.

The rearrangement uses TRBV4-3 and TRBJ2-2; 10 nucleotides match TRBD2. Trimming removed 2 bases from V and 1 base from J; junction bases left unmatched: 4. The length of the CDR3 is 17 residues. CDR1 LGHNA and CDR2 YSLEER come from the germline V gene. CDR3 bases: TGCGCCAGCAGCCAACTCGGACTAGCGGTGAACACCGGGGAGCTGTTTTTT. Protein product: CASSQLGLAVNTGELFF.

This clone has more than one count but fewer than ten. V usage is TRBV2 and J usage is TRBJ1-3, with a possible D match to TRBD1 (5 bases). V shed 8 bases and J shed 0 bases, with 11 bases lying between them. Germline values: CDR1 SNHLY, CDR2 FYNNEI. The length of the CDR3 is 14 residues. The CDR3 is CASHRDDSGNTIYF. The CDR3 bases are TGTGCCAGCCACCGGGACGACTCTGGAAACACCATATATTTT.

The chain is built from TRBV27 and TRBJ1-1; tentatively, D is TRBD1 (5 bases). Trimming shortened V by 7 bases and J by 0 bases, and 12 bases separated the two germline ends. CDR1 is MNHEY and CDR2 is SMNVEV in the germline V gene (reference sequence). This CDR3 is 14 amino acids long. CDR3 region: CASTRGPMNTEAFF. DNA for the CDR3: TGTGCCAGCACGAGGGGACCCATGAACACTGAAGCTTTCTTT.

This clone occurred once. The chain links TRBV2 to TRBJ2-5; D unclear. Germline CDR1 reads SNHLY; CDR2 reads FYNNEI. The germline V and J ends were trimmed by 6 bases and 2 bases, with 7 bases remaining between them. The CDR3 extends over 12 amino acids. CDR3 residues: CASSYQQETQYF. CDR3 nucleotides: TGTGCCAGCAGCTACCAGCAAGAGACCCAGTACTTC.

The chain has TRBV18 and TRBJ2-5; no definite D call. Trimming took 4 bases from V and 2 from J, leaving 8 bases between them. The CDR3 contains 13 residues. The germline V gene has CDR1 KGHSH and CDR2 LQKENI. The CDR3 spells CASSLRRQETQYF. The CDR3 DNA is TGTGCCAGCTCACTTCGGAGACAAGAGACCCAGTACTTC.

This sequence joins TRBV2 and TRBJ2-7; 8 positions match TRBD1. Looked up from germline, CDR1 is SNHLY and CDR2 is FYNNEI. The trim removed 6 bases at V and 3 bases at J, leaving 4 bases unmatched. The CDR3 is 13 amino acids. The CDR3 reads CASSRGLGYEQYF. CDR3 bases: TGTGCCAGCAGCAGGGGGCTTGGCTACGAGCAGTACTTC.

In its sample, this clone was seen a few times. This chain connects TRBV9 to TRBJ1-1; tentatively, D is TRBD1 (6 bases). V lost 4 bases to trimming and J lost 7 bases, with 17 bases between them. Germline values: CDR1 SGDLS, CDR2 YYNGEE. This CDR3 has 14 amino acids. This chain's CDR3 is CASSPLGGAGEAFF. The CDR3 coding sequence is TGTGCCAGCAGCCCTCTCGGGGGGGCCGGTGAAGCTTTCTTT.

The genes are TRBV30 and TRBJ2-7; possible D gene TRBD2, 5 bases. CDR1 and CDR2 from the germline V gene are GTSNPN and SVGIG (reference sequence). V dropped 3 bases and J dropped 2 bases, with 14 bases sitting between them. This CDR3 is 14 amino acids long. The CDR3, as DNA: TGTGCCTGGAGCATAGGACTTGAAGCCTACGAGCAGTACTTC. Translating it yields CAWSIGLEAYEQYF.

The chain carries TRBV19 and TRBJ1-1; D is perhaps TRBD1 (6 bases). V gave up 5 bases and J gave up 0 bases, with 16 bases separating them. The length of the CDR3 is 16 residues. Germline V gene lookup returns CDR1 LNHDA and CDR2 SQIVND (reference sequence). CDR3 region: CASSHRADRMNTEAFF. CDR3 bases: TGTGCCAGTAGTCACAGGGCGGACAGAATGAACACTGAAGCTTTCTTT.

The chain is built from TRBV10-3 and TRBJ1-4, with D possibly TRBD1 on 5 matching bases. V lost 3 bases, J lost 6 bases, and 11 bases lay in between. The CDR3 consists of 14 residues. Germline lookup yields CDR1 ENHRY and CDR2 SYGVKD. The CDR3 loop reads CAISDGAMDEKLFF. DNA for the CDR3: TGTGCCATCAGTGACGGGGCGATGGATGAAAAACTGTTTTTT.

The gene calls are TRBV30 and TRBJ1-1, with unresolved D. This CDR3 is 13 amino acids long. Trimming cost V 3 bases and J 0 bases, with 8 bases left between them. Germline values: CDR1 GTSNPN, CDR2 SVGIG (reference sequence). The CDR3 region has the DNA TGTGCCTGGAGCCTCCTCATGAACACTGAAGCTTTCTTT. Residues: CAWSLLMNTEAFF.

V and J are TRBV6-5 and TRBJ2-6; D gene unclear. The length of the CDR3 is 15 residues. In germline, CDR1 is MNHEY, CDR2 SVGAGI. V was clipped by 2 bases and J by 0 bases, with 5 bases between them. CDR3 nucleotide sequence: TGTGCCAGCAGTTACAGTTCCTCTGGGGCCAACGTCCTGACTTTC. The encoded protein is CASSYSSSGANVLTF.

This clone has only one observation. As DNA, the CDR3 is TGTGCCAGCAGCCAAGATCGGGGGGTATCATTTCTTTTAGGCACTGAAGCTTTCTTT. It specifies CASSQDRGVSFLLGTEAFF. This chain uses TRBV3-1 (or the pseudogene TRBV3-2) with TRBJ1-1, with a tentative D call TRBD1 (5 bases). The ends were cut back, 0 bases at V and 4 bases at J, with 24 bases in the middle. The germline V gene encodes CDR1 LGHDT and CDR2 YNNKEL (reference sequence). The CDR3 loop spans 19 amino acids.

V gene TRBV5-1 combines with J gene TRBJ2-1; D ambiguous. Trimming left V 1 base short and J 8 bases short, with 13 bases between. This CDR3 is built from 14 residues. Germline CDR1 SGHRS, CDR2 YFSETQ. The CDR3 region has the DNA TGCGCCAGCAGCTTGTTAGGATCGGGTGATGAGCAGTTCTTC. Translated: CASSLLGSGDEQFF.

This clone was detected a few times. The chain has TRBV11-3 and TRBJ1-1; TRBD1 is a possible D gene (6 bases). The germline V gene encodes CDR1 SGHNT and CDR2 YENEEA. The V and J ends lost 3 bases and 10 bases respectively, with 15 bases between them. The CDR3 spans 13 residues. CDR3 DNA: TGTGCCAGCAGCTTTGGGCAGGGGTTCCCAGCTTTCTTT. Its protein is CASSFGQGFPAFF.

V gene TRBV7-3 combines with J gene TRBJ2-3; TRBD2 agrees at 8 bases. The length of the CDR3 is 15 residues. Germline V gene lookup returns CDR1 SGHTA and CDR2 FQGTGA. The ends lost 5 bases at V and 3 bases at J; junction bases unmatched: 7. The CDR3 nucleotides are TGTGCCAGCAGCCCCGTAGCGGGGAGGACAGATACGCAGTATTTT. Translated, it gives CASSPVAGRTDTQYF. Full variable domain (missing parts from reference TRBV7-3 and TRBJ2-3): GAGVSQTPSNKVTEKGKYVELRCDPISGHTALYWYRQSLGQGPEFLIYFQGTGAADDSGLPNDRFFAVRPEGSVSTLKIQRTERGDSAVYLCASSPVAGRTDTQYFGPGTRLTVL.

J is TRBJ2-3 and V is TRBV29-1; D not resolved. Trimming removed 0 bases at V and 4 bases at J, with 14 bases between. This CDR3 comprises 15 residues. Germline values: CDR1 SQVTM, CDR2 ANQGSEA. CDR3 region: CSVEDNSRTPDTQYF. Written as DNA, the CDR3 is TGCAGCGTTGAAGATAATAGCAGGACCCCAGATACGCAGTATTTT.

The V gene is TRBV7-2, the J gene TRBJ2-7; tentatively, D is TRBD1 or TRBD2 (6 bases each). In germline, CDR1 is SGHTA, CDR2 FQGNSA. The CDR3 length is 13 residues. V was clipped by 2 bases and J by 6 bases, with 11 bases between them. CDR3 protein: CASSLTGASEQYF. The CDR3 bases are TGTGCCAGCAGCTTAACGGGGGCGTCCGAGCAGTACTTC.

The CDR3 DNA reads TGTGCCAGCCGACCCGTCAGCTCGGGGGCCAACGTCCTGACTTTC. Translating gives CASRPVSSGANVLTF. The chain combines TRBV11-2 with TRBJ2-6; D unclear. Per the germline V gene, CDR1 is SGHAT and CDR2 is FQNNGV. The CDR3 runs to 15 residues. The ends were cut back, 8 bases at V and 4 bases at J, with 15 bases in the middle.

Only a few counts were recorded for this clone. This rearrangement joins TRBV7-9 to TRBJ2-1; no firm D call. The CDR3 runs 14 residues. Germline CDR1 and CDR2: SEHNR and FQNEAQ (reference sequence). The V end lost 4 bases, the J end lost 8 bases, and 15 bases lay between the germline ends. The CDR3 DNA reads TGTGCCAGCAGCTCGCCCTCGCTTCCCGATGAGCAGTTCTTC. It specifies CASSSPSLPDEQFF.

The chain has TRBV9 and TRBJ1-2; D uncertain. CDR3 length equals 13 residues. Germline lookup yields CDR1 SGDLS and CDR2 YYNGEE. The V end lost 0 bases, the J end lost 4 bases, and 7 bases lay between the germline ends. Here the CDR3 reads CASSVDATYGYTF. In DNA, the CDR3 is TGTGCCAGCAGCGTAGACGCTACCTATGGCTACACCTTC.

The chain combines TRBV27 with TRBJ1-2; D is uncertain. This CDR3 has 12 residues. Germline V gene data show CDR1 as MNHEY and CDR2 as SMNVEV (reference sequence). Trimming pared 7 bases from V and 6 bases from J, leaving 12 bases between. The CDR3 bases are TGTGCCAGCAAGGCGGGAGGCGATGGCTACACCTTC. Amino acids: CASKAGGDGYTF.

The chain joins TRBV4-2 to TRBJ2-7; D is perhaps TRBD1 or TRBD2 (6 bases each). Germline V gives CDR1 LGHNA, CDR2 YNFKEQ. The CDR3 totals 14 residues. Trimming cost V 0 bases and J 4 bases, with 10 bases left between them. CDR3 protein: CASSQDQGGYEQYF. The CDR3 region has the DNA TGTGCCAGCAGCCAAGACCAAGGGGGGTACGAGCAGTACTTC.